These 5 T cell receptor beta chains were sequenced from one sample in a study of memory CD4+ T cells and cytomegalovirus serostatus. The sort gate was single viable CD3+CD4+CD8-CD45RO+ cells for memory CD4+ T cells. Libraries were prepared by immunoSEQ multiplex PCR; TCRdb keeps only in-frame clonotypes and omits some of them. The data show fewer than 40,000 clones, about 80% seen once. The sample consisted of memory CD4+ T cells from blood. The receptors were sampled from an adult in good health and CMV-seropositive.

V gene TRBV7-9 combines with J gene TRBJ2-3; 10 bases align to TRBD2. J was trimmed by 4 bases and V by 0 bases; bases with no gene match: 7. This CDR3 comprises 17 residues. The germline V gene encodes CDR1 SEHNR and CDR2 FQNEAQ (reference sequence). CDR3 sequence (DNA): TGTGCCAGCAGCTTAGCTGGGCCTAGCGGGAGCCCAGATACGCAGTATTTT. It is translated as CASSLAGPSGSPDTQYF.

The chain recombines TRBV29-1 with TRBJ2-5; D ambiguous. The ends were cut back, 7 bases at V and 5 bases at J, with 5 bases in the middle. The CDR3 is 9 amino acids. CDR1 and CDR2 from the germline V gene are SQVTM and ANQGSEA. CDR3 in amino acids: CSAGETQYF. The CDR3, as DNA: TGCAGCGCCGGGGAGACCCAGTACTTC.

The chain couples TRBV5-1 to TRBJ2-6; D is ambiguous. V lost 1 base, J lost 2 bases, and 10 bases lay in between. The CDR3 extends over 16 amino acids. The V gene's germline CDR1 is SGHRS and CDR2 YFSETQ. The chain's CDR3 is CASSLSTSTGANVLTF. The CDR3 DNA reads TGCGCCAGCAGCTTGTCTACATCAACTGGGGCCAACGTCCTGACTTTC.

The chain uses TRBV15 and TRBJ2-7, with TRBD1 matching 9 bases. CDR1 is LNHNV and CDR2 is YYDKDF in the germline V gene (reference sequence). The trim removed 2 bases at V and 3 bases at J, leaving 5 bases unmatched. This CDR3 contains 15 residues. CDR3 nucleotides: TGTGCCACCAGCAGATATACAGGGGGCGGCTACGAGCAGTACTTC. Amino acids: CATSRYTGGGYEQYF. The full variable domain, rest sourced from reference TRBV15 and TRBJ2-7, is DAMVIQNPRYQVTQFGKPVTLSCSQTLNHNVMYWYQQKSSQAPKLLFHYYDKDFNNEADTPDNFQSRRPNTSFCFLDIRSPGLGDTAMYLCATSRYTGGGYEQYFGPGTRLTVT.

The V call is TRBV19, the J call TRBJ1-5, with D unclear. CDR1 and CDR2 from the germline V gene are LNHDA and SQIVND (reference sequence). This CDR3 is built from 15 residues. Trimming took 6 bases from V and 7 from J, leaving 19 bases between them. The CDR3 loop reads CASSLNEWARQPQHF. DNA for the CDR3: TGTGCCAGTAGCCTTAATGAGTGGGCGAGGCAGCCCCAGCATTTT.